This is a list of T cell receptor beta chains from one sample in a study of shared clonotypes between healthy human individuals. Clones were read by immunoSEQ multiplex PCR, and TCRdb kept only the in-frame ones, dropping some. In the table there are millions of clones, 85% to 95% of which are singletons. What was sequenced was naive CD4+ T cells sorted from blood. The receptors originated from a man aged 18 to 29 in good health. Each CDR3 is given with its conserved first and last residue. Fields, in order: V gene, J gene, clone size, D gene, CDR3 DNA, CDR3 protein. The D gene is left open where the match is weak. Not every row has a clone size; where given, it reads once, few, many or a size class.

TRBV18,TRBJ2-2,NA,TRBD2,TGTGCCAGCTCACCCGTGGCGGGGGGCACCGGGGAGCTGTTTTTT,CASSPVAGGTGELFF
TRBV29-1,TRBJ1-1,NA,NA,TGCAGCGTTGGACGGGGCCTGAACACTGAAGCTTTCTTT,CSVGRGLNTEAFF
TRBV10-3,TRBJ2-5,NA,TRBD2,TGTGCCATCAGCACTAGCGGGAGTCAGGAGACCCAGTACTTC,CAISTSGSQETQYF
TRBV27,TRBJ1-5,NA,NA,TGTGCCAGCAGTTTGAAGGGCTTAAATCAGCCCCAGCATTTT,CASSLKGLNQPQHF
TRBV6-1,TRBJ1-5,NA,NA,TGTGCCAGCAGTGAGGTTCAGGGAGGGTCGAATCAGCCCCAGCATTTT,CASSEVQGGSNQPQHF
TRBV4-2,TRBJ2-3,once,TRBD2,TGTGCCAGCAGCCAAGCCGGGGGGGCGGGAGATACGCAGTATTTT,CASSQAGGAGDTQYF
TRBV18,TRBJ2-5,NA,TRBD2,TGTGCCAGCAGGCTAGCGGGCACGGGGGAGACCCAGTACTTC,CASRLAGTGETQYF
TRBV5-8,TRBJ2-7,NA,TRBD2,TGTGCCAGCAGCTTTCTTGTTGGGAGGGCGGCCTACGAGCAGTACTTC,CASSFLVGRAAYEQYF
TRBV6-1,TRBJ2-1,NA,NA,TGTGCCAGCGATAGAACCACCAATGAGCAGTTCTTC,CASDRTTNEQFF
TRBV5-1,TRBJ2-7,NA,NA,TGCGCCAGCAGCGGAGGGAAAGGGGCGGCCTACGAGCAGTACTTC,CASSGGKGAAYEQYF
TRBV6-1,TRBJ1-1,NA,NA,TGTGCCAGCAGTGGTTGGGCGGGGAACACTGAAGCTTTCTTT,CASSGWAGNTEAFF
TRBV11-2,TRBJ2-2,NA,NA,TGTGCCAGCAGGGAACGGGCGGCGAACACCGGGGAGCTGTTTTTT,CASRERAANTGELFF
TRBV12-5,TRBJ1-5,NA,NA,TGTGCTAGTGGTTTACACAGGGCTGGCGCAGCCCATCAGCCCCAGCATTTT,CASGLHRAGAAHQPQHF
TRBV5-1,TRBJ2-5,NA,NA,TGCGCCAGCAGCTTGATGGGGAACGTCCAAGAGACCCAGTACTTC,CASSLMGNVQETQYF
TRBV19,TRBJ1-6,NA,TRBD1,TGTGCCAGTAGTATAGCCCTGACAGGGTATAGCCCTTCACCCCTCCACTTT,CASSIALTGYSPSPLHF
TRBV6-5,TRBJ1-2,NA,NA,TGTGCCAGCAGTTACTCACGGGCCTCTAACTATGGCTACACCTTC,CASSYSRASNYGYTF